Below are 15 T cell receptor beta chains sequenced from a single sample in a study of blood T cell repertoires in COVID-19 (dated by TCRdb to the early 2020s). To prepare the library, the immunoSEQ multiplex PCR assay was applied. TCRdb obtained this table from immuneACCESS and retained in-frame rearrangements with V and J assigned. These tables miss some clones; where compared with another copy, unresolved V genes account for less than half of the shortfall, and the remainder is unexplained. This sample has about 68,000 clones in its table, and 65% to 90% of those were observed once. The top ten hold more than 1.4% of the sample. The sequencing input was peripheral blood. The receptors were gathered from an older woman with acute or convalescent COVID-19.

CDR3 sequence (DNA): TGTGCCAGTATGGCAGGCCCTCATGGCTACACCTTC. It yields the protein CASMAGPHGYTF. V gene TRBV19 combines with J gene TRBJ1-2; D remains ambiguous. V gave up 7 bases and J gave up 6 bases, with 12 bases separating them. Per germline, CDR1 LNHDA and CDR2 SQIVND (reference sequence). The CDR3 runs to 12 residues.

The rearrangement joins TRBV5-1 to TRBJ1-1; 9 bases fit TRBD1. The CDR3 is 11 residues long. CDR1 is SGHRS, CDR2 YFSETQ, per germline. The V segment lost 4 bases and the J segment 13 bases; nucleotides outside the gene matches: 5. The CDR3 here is CASSEGQGDFF. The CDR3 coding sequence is TGCGCCAGCAGCGAGGGACAGGGAGATTTCTTT.

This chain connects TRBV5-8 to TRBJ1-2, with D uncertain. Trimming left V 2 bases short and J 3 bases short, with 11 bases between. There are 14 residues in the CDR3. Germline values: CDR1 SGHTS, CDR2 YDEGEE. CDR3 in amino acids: CASSLKPHDYGYTF. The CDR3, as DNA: TGTGCCAGCAGCTTAAAACCACATGACTATGGCTACACCTTC.

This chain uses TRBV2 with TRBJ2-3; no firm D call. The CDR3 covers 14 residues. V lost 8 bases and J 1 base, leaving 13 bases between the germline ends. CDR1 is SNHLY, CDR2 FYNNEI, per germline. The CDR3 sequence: CASRDLRGTDTQYF. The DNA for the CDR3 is TGTGCCAGCCGCGATCTGAGAGGCACAGATACGCAGTATTTT.

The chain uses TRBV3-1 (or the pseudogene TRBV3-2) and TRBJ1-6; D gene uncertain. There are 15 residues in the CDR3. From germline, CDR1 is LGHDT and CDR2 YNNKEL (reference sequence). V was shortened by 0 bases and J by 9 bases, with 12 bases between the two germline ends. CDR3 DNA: TGTGCCAGCAGCCAAGAGAGGCCCCGGGGTTCACCCCTCCACTTT. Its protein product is CASSQERPRGSPLHF.

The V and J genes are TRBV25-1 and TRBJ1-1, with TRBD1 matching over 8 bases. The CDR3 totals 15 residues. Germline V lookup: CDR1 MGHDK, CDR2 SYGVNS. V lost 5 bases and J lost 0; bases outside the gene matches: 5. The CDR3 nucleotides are TGTGCCAGCAGTCGTCCGACAGGGGTGAACACTGAAGCTTTCTTT. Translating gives CASSRPTGVNTEAFF.

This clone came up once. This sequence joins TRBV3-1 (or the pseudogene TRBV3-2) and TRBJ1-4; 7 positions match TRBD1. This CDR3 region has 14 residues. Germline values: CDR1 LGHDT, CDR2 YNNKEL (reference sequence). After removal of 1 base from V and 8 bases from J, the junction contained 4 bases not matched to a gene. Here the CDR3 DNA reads TGTGCCAGCAGCCAAGTACAGGGGAGAGAAAAACTGTTTTTT. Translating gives CASSQVQGREKLFF.

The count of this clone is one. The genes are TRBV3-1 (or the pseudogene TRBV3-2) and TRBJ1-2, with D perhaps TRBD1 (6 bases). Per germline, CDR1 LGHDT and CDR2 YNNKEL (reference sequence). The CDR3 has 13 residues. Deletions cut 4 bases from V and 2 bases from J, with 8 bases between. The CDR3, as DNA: TGTGCCAGCAGCCCCGGACAGAACTATGGCTACACCTTC. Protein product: CASSPGQNYGYTF.

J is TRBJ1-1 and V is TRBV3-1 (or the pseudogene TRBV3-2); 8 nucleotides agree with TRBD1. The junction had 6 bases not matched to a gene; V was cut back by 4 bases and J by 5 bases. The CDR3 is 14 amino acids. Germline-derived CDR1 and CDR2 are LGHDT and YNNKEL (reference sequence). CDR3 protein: CASSPLQGGTEAFF. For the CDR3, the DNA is TGTGCCAGCAGCCCCCTACAGGGGGGAACTGAAGCTTTCTTT.

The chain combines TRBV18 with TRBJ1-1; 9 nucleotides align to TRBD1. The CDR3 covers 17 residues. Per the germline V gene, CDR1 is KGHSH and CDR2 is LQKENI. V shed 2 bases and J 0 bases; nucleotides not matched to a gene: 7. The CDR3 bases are TGTGCCAGCTCACCAGCAACAGGGGGCGCTTTGAACACTGAAGCTTTCTTT. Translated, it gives CASSPATGGALNTEAFF.

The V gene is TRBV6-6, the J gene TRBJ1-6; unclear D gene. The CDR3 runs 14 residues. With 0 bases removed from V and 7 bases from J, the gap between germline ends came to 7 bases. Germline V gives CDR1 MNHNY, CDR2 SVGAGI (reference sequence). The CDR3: CASSYSELNSPLHF. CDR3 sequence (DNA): TGTGCCAGCAGTTACTCTGAGCTCAATTCACCCCTCCACTTT.

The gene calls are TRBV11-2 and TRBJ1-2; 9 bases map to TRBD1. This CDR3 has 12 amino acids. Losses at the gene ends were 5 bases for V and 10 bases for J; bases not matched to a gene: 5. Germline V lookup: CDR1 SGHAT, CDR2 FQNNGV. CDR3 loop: CASSGDRVIYTF. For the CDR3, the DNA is TGTGCCAGCAGCGGGGACAGGGTAATCTACACCTTC. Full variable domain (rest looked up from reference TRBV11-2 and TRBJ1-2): EAGVAQSPRYKIIEKRQSVAFWCNPISGHATLYWYQQILGQGPKLLIQFQNNGVVDDSQLPKDRFSAERLKGVDSTLKIQPAKLEDSAVYLCASSGDRVIYTFGSGTRLTVV.

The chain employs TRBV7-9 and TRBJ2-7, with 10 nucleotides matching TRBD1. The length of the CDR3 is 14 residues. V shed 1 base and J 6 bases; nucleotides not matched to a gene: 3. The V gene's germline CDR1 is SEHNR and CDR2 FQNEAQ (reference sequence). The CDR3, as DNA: TGTGCCAGCAGCTTAGAGGACAGGGGGTCCGAGCAGTACTTC. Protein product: CASSLEDRGSEQYF.

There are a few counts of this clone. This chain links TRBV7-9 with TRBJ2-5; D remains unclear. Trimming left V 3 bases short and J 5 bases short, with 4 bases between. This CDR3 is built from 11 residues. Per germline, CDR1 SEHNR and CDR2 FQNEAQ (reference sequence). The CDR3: CASSLSETQYF. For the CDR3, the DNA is TGTGCCAGCAGCTTGTCGGAGACCCAGTACTTC.

The CDR3 region is CSASLETQYF. In DNA form, the CDR3 reads TGCAGTGCTAGTCTGGAGACCCAGTACTTC. This chain connects TRBV20-1 to TRBJ2-5; D remains ambiguous. Germline CDR1 reads DFQATT; CDR2 reads SNEGSKA (reference sequence). The CDR3 contains 10 residues. V lost 3 bases and J lost 5, with 4 bases in between.